The rows below give T cell receptor beta chains drawn from one sample of a study of blood T cell repertoires in COVID-19. The protocol was immunoSEQ multiplex PCR, while the TCRdb copy is restricted to in-frame clones and leaves out a portion. The table lists 85,000 to 90,000 clones, more than 75% of them singletons. Sequencing was performed on peripheral blood. All receptors come from a human donor in a cohort sampled during active COVID-19. The CDR3 runs from the conserved cysteine through the conserved F or W. Each record gives: CDR3 protein, CDR3 DNA, clone size, V gene, D gene, J gene. D genes are given only for firm matches. The size of a clone is reported for some rows only, either as once, few or many, or as a class for expanded clones.

CASTYRLDSQGYTF | TGTGCCAGTACATACCGTCTGGACAGCCAAGGGTACACCTTC | - | TRBV2 | - | TRBJ1-2
CASSPDMAGELFF | TGTGCCAGCAGCCCCGACATGGCCGGGGAGCTGTTTTTT | - | TRBV5-4 | - | TRBJ2-2
CASSPTGGESNEKLFF | TGTGCCAGCTCGCCCACCGGGGGGGAATCTAATGAAAAACTGTTTTTT | - | TRBV18 | - | TRBJ1-4
CASNADRGIHNEQFF | TGTGCCAGCAACGCGGACAGGGGAATCCACAATGAGCAGTTCTTC | - | TRBV27 | TRBD1 | TRBJ2-1
CASRDRGKDEQYF | TGTGCCAGCCGAGACAGGGGTAAGGACGAGCAGTACTTC | - | TRBV11-2 | TRBD1 | TRBJ2-7
CASSVGGGSTGELFF | TGTGCCAGCAGCGTCGGCGGGGGGTCCACCGGGGAGCTGTTTTTT | once | TRBV9 | TRBD2 | TRBJ2-2
CASSSDRLETQYF | TGTGCCAGCAGCTCGGACAGGCTGGAGACCCAGTACTTC | once | TRBV7-2 | TRBD1 | TRBJ2-5
CTSSQDKREPQETQYF | TGCACCAGCAGCCAAGATAAGCGGGAGCCCCAAGAGACCCAGTACTTC | - | TRBV1 | - | TRBJ2-5
CASSLVLGGEDQPQHF | TGTGCCAGCAGCTTAGTTTTAGGGGGCGAAGATCAGCCCCAGCATTTT | - | TRBV7-2 | TRBD1 | TRBJ1-5
CASSRTEPYGYTF | TGTGCCAGCAGCAGGACAGAGCCCTATGGCTACACCTTC | few | TRBV5-8 | - | TRBJ1-2
CASSQDMGQGVDTQYF | TGCGCCAGCAGCCAAGATATGGGACAGGGGGTAGATACGCAGTATTTT | - | TRBV4-3 | TRBD1 | TRBJ2-3
CASRYTGDETQYF | TGCGCCAGCAGGTACACAGGAGACGAGACCCAGTACTTC | many | TRBV5-1 | - | TRBJ2-5
CASSLAPGLDTGELFF | TGCGCCAGCAGCTTGGCCCCAGGGTTGGACACCGGGGAGCTGTTTTTT | - | TRBV5-1 | - | TRBJ2-2
CASSEGLAGGTDTQYF | TGTGCCAGCTCAGAGGGACTAGCGGGAGGCACAGATACGCAGTATTTT | - | TRBV18 | TRBD2 | TRBJ2-3
CASSTGLAVSTDTQYF | TGTGCCAGCAGCACGGGACTAGCGGTTAGCACAGATACGCAGTATTTT | - | TRBV5-5 | TRBD2 | TRBJ2-3
CASSQDTSSYEQYF | TGCGCCAGCAGCCAAGACACCAGCTCCTACGAGCAGTACTTC | - | TRBV4-1 | - | TRBJ2-7
CASSLKTVAKYNEQFF | TGCGCCAGCAGCTTGAAAACGGTAGCGAAATACAATGAGCAGTTCTTC | - | TRBV5-1 | - | TRBJ2-1
CASGRDRGIGEQYF | TGTGCCAGCGGGCGGGACAGGGGGATCGGCGAGCAGTACTTC | - | TRBV27 | TRBD1 | TRBJ2-7
CASSLAEGSGGYTF | TGTGCCAGCAGCTTAGCTGAGGGTAGTGGGGGCTACACCTTC | - | TRBV7-2 | - | TRBJ1-2
CASSRGGTGYNEQFF | TGTGCCAGCAGCCGGGGAGGGACGGGGTACAATGAGCAGTTCTTC | - | TRBV7-2 | TRBD2 | TRBJ2-1
CASSLAGGEETQYF | TGTGCCAGCAGCTTGGCAGGGGGAGAGGAGACCCAGTACTTC | - | TRBV5-4 | TRBD1 | TRBJ2-5
CASSPDTDTQYF | TGCGCCAGCAGCCCAGACACAGATACGCAGTATTTT | - | TRBV5-1 | - | TRBJ2-3
CASSPSPGVRVSEQYF | TGTGCCAGCAGCCCCAGCCCGGGGGTGAGAGTCTCCGAGCAGTACTTC | - | TRBV14 | - | TRBJ2-7
CASRLTGIAGELFF | TGTGCCAGCAGGTTGACAGGAATCGCCGGGGAGCTGTTTTTT | medium-sized | TRBV7-2 | - | TRBJ2-2
CASSVGLAAYEQYF | TGTGCCAGCAGCGTAGGGCTAGCGGCCTACGAGCAGTACTTC | - | TRBV9 | TRBD2 | TRBJ2-7
CSVEGVIGAGETQYF | TGCAGCGTTGAAGGGGTGATAGGTGCGGGAGAGACCCAGTACTTC | - | TRBV29-1 | - | TRBJ2-5
CSVARTGGSNEQYF | TGCAGCGTGGCTCGGACAGGGGGCAGTAACGAGCAGTACTTC | - | TRBV29-1 | TRBD1 | TRBJ2-7
CASSIGQGVYEQYF | TGTGCCAGTAGTATAGGACAGGGGGTTTACGAGCAGTACTTC | - | TRBV19 | TRBD1 | TRBJ2-7
CASGSRGRAEAFF | TGTGCCAGCGGATCAAGGGGGCGGGCTGAAGCTTTCTTT | - | TRBV6-6 | TRBD1 | TRBJ1-1
CASSQMTGFYEQYF | TGTGCCAGCAGCCAGATGACAGGCTTCTACGAGCAGTACTTC | - | TRBV11-1 | - | TRBJ2-7
CASSQVGGQNYQPQHF | TGTGCCAGCAGCCAGGTTGGTGGCCAGAACTATCAGCCCCAGCATTTT | - | TRBV5-5 | - | TRBJ1-5
CSVGPGGGNQPQHF | TGCAGCGTTGGCCCAGGGGGTGGTAATCAGCCCCAGCATTTT | - | TRBV29-1 | TRBD1 | TRBJ1-5
CASSEGRQGAIQYF | TGTGCCAGCAGTGAAGGCCGGCAGGGGGCGATTCAGTACTTC | - | TRBV2 | TRBD1 | TRBJ2-4
CASSSAAAGSANEKLFF | TGTGCCAGCAGCTCAGCGGCGGCAGGGTCTGCTAATGAAAAACTGTTTTTT | - | TRBV7-2 | - | TRBJ1-4
CASSYRDRDGYEQYF | TGTGCCAGCAGTTATAGGGACAGGGATGGGTACGAGCAGTACTTC | - | TRBV28 | TRBD1 | TRBJ2-7
CASSPRSQGAGEQYF | TGTGCCAGCAGCCCCCGTTCACAGGGGGCAGGGGAGCAGTACTTC | once | TRBV7-9 | TRBD1 | TRBJ2-7
CASSARGGVITGELFF | TGTGCCAGCAGTGCCCGGGGGGGAGTGATCACCGGGGAGCTGTTTTTT | once | TRBV27 | TRBD2 | TRBJ2-2
CASSFPLRGGNYEQYF | TGTGCCAGCAGCTTCCCCCTCCGGGGGGGAAACTACGAGCAGTACTTC | - | TRBV7-9 | TRBD2 | TRBJ2-7
CASSLQGAGTEAFF | TGTGCCAGCAGTTTACAGGGGGCAGGGACTGAAGCTTTCTTT | - | TRBV7-2 | TRBD1 | TRBJ1-1
CASSIGGSLETQYF | TGTGCCAGTAGTATAGGTGGTAGCCTTGAGACCCAGTACTTC | once | TRBV19 | - | TRBJ2-5
CASSFPGEYGYTF | TGTGCCAGCAGTTTCCCAGGGGAGTATGGCTACACCTTC | once | TRBV12-3/TRBV12-4 | - | TRBJ1-2
CASSFGTTTDTQYF | TGTGCCAGCAGTTTCGGGACTACCACAGATACGCAGTATTTT | once | TRBV27 | TRBD2 | TRBJ2-3
CASSIQGAGGPADTQYF | TGTGCCAGCAGTATCCAAGGAGCGGGAGGGCCCGCAGATACGCAGTATTTT | - | TRBV28 | TRBD2 | TRBJ2-3
CASSLANSPLHF | TGTGCCAGCAGCTTAGCGAATTCACCCCTCCACTTT | - | TRBV13 | - | TRBJ1-6
CASSPQGNYGYTF | TGTGCCAGCAGCCCACAGGGGAACTATGGCTACACCTTC | - | TRBV7-9 | TRBD1 | TRBJ1-2